Reported below is one T cell receptor (beta chain). Antigen specificity is unknown. This sample is part of a study of graft-versus-host responses after intestinal transplantation. At the level of the study: Induction with anti-thymocyte globulin, then tacrolimus and steroids for 2 to 3 years, was given to all recipients. The study, taken as a whole, reports: Peak levels of circulating GvH clones tracked with early post-transplant HvG declines.

V lost 0 bases to trimming and J lost 3 bases, with 12 bases between them. The CDR3 covers 15 residues. From germline, CDR1 is MNHEY and CDR2 SVGAGI. Produced via immunoSEQ multiplex PCR; TCRdb's table is partial and in-frame only. The data show nearly 100,000 clones, around nine tenths seen once. This TCR derives from a human patient who received an intestinal transplant, so some T cells may come from the graft donor. The V and J genes are TRBV6-5 and TRBJ2-7; D is unclear. The sequencing used PBMCs, collected about 450 days after intestinal transplant. The CDR3 here is CASSYSGAGNYEQYF. CDR3 DNA sequence: TGTGCCAGCAGTTACTCCGGTGCAGGAAACTACGAGCAGTACTTC.